This T cell receptor (beta chain) came from a study of control samples from healthy donors and cancer patients. Germline CDR1 MGHRA, CDR2 YSYEKL. The CDR3 contains 14 residues. The V end was cut by 0 bases, the J end by 6 bases, with 11 bases between. Assay: immunoSEQ multiplex PCR; the TCRdb copy retains only in-frame clones and omits some. The table shows about 120,000 clones, with over 90% occurring only once. J is TRBJ1-2 and V is TRBV4-1, with D maybe TRBD1 (6 bases). This sequence was found in a man aged 25-45 years in good health. The sample comprised blood. CDR3 nucleotides: TGCGCCAGCAGCCAAGATGGGGCAGGGGATGGCTACACCTTC. It specifies CASSQDGAGDGYTF.